The clone carrying this T cell receptor (beta chain) was seen ten or more times. The data were taken from a study of metastatic and nonmetastatic thyroid tumors. TCRdb re-clonotyped the PCR reads through MiXCR. The data hold around 25,000 clones, with about 20% observed a single time. No treatment had been given to any patient before thyroid surgery. With V trimmed by 3 bases and J by 6 bases, 6 bases remained unmatched. This CDR3 comprises 14 residues. In germline, CDR1 is SEHNR, CDR2 FQNEAQ (reference sequence). This chain uses TRBV7-9 with TRBJ2-3; 7 bases align to TRBD2. The source is a female donor with papillary thyroid cancer or a benign thyroid nodule (not recorded which). Some clones in this sample may be carry-over from other donors' samples. The sample comprised adjacent normal tissue. The CDR3 DNA follows: TGTGCCAGCAGCTTCGCGGGAGTCCAGGATACGCAGTATTTT. Its translation is CASSFAGVQDTQYF.